This T cell receptor (beta chain) was captured by sequencing in a study of blood T cell repertoires in COVID-19. Generated by immunoSEQ multiplex PCR, the TCRdb table keeps only in-frame clones and is missing some. The table records tens of thousands of clones, approximately 82% of them present only once. This CDR3 comprises 15 residues. V shed 3 bases, J shed 4 bases, and the junction held 7 bases outside the gene matches. The V gene's germline CDR1 is DFQATT and CDR2 SNEGSKA (reference sequence). Sample: peripheral blood. This TCR was sampled from a human donor in a cohort sampled during active COVID-19. The chain uses TRBV20-1 and TRBJ1-5; 9 nucleotides align to TRBD1. CDR3 loop: CSASWDRDSNQPQHF. Written as DNA, the CDR3 is TGCAGTGCTAGTTGGGACAGGGATAGTAATCAGCCCCAGCATTTT.